This TCR beta chain is drawn from a study of cytomegalovirus exposure and HLA in healthy donors. Background on the study: An earlier analysis identified 110 million or so unique TCR beta sequences in some 170 million T cells.

With 2 bases removed from V and 6 bases from J, the gap between germline ends came to 11 bases. The CDR3 is 13 amino acids. Germline lookup yields CDR1 MDHEN and CDR2 SYDVKM. PCR primers comprised 60 Vbeta and 13 Jbeta primers. Here immunoSEQ multiplex PCR was the method, and the copy in TCRdb shows in-frame clones only, minus some. The data show 200,000 or so clones, nearly 80% seen once. With regard to this clone: The antigen remains undetermined.

Overall study findings and caveats: Rarity marked most TCR sequences, yet some public TCRs occurred in many donors. Later on, a genetic analysis was performed. It linked a missense variant in DCLRE1C with V- and J-gene trimming of TCR beta.

Sequencing was performed on PBMCs. This chain uses TRBV28 with TRBJ2-7, with D uncertain. The receptor was isolated from a young man in good health and CMV-seronegative. The CDR3 DNA reads TGTGCCAGCAGTTTAAGAGTATCGTCCGAGCAGTACTTC. Protein: CASSLRVSSEQYF. The full variable domain, with the rest looked up from reference TRBV28 and TRBJ2-7, is DVKVTQSSRYLVKRTGEKVFLECVQDMDHENMFWYRQDPGLGLRLIYFSYDVKMKEKGDIPEGYSVSREKKERFSLILESASTNQTSMYLCASSLRVSSEQYFGPGTRLTVT.